Listed here are 23 T cell receptor beta chains from one sample, sequenced in a study of blood T cell repertoires in COVID-19. Using immunoSEQ multiplex PCR, the repertoire was profiled, and TCRdb retains in-frame clones only, with some absent. The data hold more than 85,000 clones, with around 82% observed a single time. The sample comprised peripheral blood. These TCRs come from a woman in her fifties or sixties with acute or convalescent COVID-19.

The gene calls are TRBV6-5 and TRBJ1-2, with 9 bases fitting TRBD1. The V gene's germline CDR1 is MNHEY and CDR2 SVGAGI. The V gene end was trimmed by 4 bases and the J gene end by 7 bases; junction bases not matched to a gene: 13. The CDR3 length is 16 residues. The CDR3 bases are TGTGCCAGCAGTTTAAAGCCGGGACAGGGAGCTCTTGGCTACACCTTC. Translated: CASSLKPGQGALGYTF.

The CDR3 region has the DNA TGTGCCTGGAGTGTACGGGTTCAAGGGCCCCAGCATTTT. This codes for CAWSVRVQGPQHF. The chain recombines TRBV30 with TRBJ1-5; D not resolved. The germline gives CDR1 GTSNPN, CDR2 SVGIG (reference sequence). Between the trimmed V and J ends, which lost 0 bases and 9 bases, there was a span of 12 bases. There are 13 residues in the CDR3.

The chain carries TRBV5-1 and TRBJ1-4, with D possibly matching TRBD1 (6 bases). Trimming removed 1 base at V and 5 bases at J, with 18 bases between. Germline-derived CDR1 and CDR2 are SGHRS and YFSETQ. The CDR3 loop spans 17 amino acids. The CDR3 spells CASSLPRAQGSNEKLFF. The CDR3 DNA reads TGCGCCAGCAGCTTGCCGAGAGCGCAGGGGTCCAATGAAAAACTGTTTTTT.

The chain uses TRBV2 and TRBJ2-2; TRBD2 matches at 10 bases. Germline values: CDR1 SNHLY, CDR2 FYNNEI. The CDR3 totals 17 residues. With V trimmed by 1 base and J by 4 bases, 6 bases remained unmatched. The CDR3 protein is CASSEGAGGPGTGELFF. The CDR3, as DNA: TGTGCCAGCAGTGAAGGAGCGGGAGGGCCAGGCACCGGGGAGCTGTTTTTT.

This clone was picked up one time. V is TRBV27 and J is TRBJ1-1, with 7 positions matching TRBD1. V lost 3 bases, J lost 4 bases, and 5 bases stayed unmatched. Germline assignment: CDR1 MNHEY and CDR2 SMNVEV (reference sequence). This CDR3 is 14 amino acids long. This CDR3 reads CASSFQTGFTEAFF. The CDR3 region has the DNA TGTGCCAGCAGTTTCCAGACAGGGTTCACTGAAGCTTTCTTT.

The rearrangement uses TRBV9 and TRBJ1-1, with TRBD1 matching over 7 bases. This CDR3 has 15 residues. The junction had 6 bases not matched to a gene; V was cut back by 4 bases and J by 0 bases. Germline CDR1 and CDR2: SGDLS and YYNGEE. CDR3 in DNA: TGTGCCAGCAGCAAATCCGGGACAGTGAACACTGAAGCTTTCTTT. This translates into CASSKSGTVNTEAFF. Filled out from reference TRBV9 and TRBJ1-1, the complete variable domain reads DSGVTQTPKHLITATGQRVTLRCSPRSGDLSVYWYQQSLDQGLQFLIQYYNGEERAKGNILERFSAQQFPDLHSELNLSSLELGDSALYFCASSKSGTVNTEAFFGQGTRLTVV.

V usage is TRBV11-1 and J usage is TRBJ1-1; D gene uncertain. The CDR3 runs to 15 residues. Trimming removed 2 bases at V and 2 bases at J, with 12 bases between. CDR1 is SGHAT, CDR2 FQDESV, per germline (reference sequence). CDR3 bases: TGTGCCAGCAGCTTAAAATCCGAGCCTAACACTGAAGCTTTCTTT. Its translation: CASSLKSEPNTEAFF.

This clone was detected once. The chain employs TRBV18 and TRBJ1-2; weak D call: TRBD1 (5 bases). This CDR3 spans 17 amino acids. Germline V CDR1 and CDR2: KGHSH, LQKENI. Trimming shortened V by 3 bases and J by 2 bases, and 19 bases separated the two germline ends. The CDR3 DNA reads as TGTGCCAGCTCACCTCCGGGAGGGGCCGCGGGAAACTATGGCTACACCTTC. Translation: CASSPPGGAAGNYGYTF.

This chain uses TRBV7-9 with TRBJ1-3, with 12 bases aligning to TRBD1. The CDR3 runs 18 residues. V shed 6 bases and J 2 bases; nucleotides not matched to a gene: 11. Looked up from germline, CDR1 is SEHNR and CDR2 is FQNEAQ (reference sequence). Here the CDR3 DNA reads TGTGCCAGCAGGCACCGGGACAGGGGGCAGACGGCTGGAAACACCATATATTTT. It is translated as CASRHRDRGQTAGNTIYF. Full variable domain (rest looked up from reference TRBV7-9 and TRBJ1-3): DTGVSQNPRHKITKRGQNVTFRCDPISEHNRLYWYRQTLGQGPEFLTYFQNEAQLEKSRLLSDRFSAERPKGSFSTLEIQRTEQGDSAMYLCASRHRDRGQTAGNTIYFGEGSWLTVV.

This clone was seen a single time. V is TRBV19 and J is TRBJ1-2; 11 nucleotides match TRBD1. The V gene end was trimmed by 5 bases and the J gene end by 7 bases; junction bases not matched to a gene: 6. This CDR3 is 14 amino acids long. Per the germline V gene, CDR1 is LNHDA and CDR2 is SQIVND (reference sequence). Here the CDR3 reads CASSSDRGHGGYTF. CDR3 bases: TGTGCCAGTAGTTCGGACAGGGGGCACGGTGGCTACACCTTC.

This chain links TRBV19 with TRBJ1-2; D unclear. In germline, CDR1 is LNHDA, CDR2 SQIVND (reference sequence). Trimming removed 3 bases from V and 4 bases from J, with 9 bases in between. The CDR3 is made up of 13 amino acids. For the CDR3, the DNA is TGTGCCAGTAGTATGAGTACGCCCTATGGCTACACCTTC. Residues: CASSMSTPYGYTF. The full variable domain, in which reference TRBV19 and TRBJ1-2 provide the parts outside the CDR3, is DGGITQSPKYLFRKEGQNVTLSCEQNLNHDAMYWYRQDPGQGLRLIYYSQIVNDFQKGDIAEGYSVSREKKESFPLTVTSAQKNPTAFYLCASSMSTPYGYTFGSGTRLTVV.

This clone was seen only a few times. V usage is TRBV2 and J usage is TRBJ2-1, with 8 bases lining up with TRBD2. Germline V gives CDR1 SNHLY, CDR2 FYNNEI. V was clipped by 6 bases and J by 9 bases; unmatched bases: 4. The CDR3 length is 12 residues. The CDR3 sequence is CASRLSGGEQFF. DNA for the CDR3: TGTGCCAGCAGGCTGAGCGGGGGTGAGCAGTTCTTC.

This clone showed up just once. The chain links TRBV27 to TRBJ1-1, with D hard to call. The CDR3 runs to 14 residues. Trimming shortened V by 3 bases and J by 0 bases, and 8 bases separated the two germline ends. Looked up from germline, CDR1 is MNHEY and CDR2 is SMNVEV (reference sequence). CDR3 residues: CASSFNTMNTEAFF. CDR3 bases: TGTGCCAGCAGTTTCAACACCATGAACACTGAAGCTTTCTTT.

The CDR3 sequence: CASSLLDPGQPQHF. In nucleotides, the CDR3 is TGTGCCAGCAGCTTACTGGACCCAGGGCAGCCCCAGCATTTT. The chain has TRBV5-5 and TRBJ1-5; TRBD1 is a possible D gene (5 bases). This CDR3 contains 14 residues. Trimming pared 2 bases from V and 7 bases from J, leaving 13 bases between. The germline gives CDR1 SGHKS, CDR2 YYEKEE (reference sequence).

The gene calls are TRBV5-1 and TRBJ1-1; no firm D call. Germline V lookup: CDR1 SGHRS, CDR2 YFSETQ. V lost 4 bases to trimming and J lost 4 bases, with 14 bases between them. CDR3 length: 14 residues. CDR3 nucleotides: TGCGCCAGCAGCCCCGGGGATGCGGGCACTGAAGCTTTCTTT. It encodes CASSPGDAGTEAFF. Filled out from reference TRBV5-1 and TRBJ1-1, the complete variable domain reads KAGVTQTPRYLIKTRGQQVTLSCSPISGHRSVSWYQQTPGQGLQFLFEYFSETQRNKGNFPGRFSGRQFSNSRSEMNVSTLELGDSALYLCASSPGDAGTEAFFGQGTRLTVV.

The V and J genes are TRBV24-1 and TRBJ1-1; D is possibly TRBD1 (6 bases). The V end was cut by 7 bases, the J end by 3 bases, with 14 bases between. Germline V lookup: CDR1 KGHDR, CDR2 SFDVKD. The length of the CDR3 is 14 residues. CDR3 bases: TGTGCCACCAGCTCAGGGGCTGGGGACACTGAAGCTTTCTTT. It encodes CATSSGAGDTEAFF.

The chain recombines TRBV19 with TRBJ1-5; possibly TRBD1 for D (5 bases). CDR3 length equals 15 residues. The germline V and J ends were trimmed by 3 bases and 5 bases, with 14 bases remaining between them. CDR1 LNHDA and CDR2 SQIVND come from the germline V gene (reference sequence). The CDR3 bases are TGTGCCAGTAGTATGGGGGGGTATTACGATCAGCCCCAGCATTTT. Protein: CASSMGGYYDQPQHF.

The J gene is TRBJ1-5, the V gene TRBV24-1, with 9 bases lining up with TRBD1. CDR1 and CDR2 (germline): KGHDR, SFDVKD. The CDR3 sequence is 16 residues long. The V gene end was trimmed by 4 bases and the J gene end by 3 bases; junction bases not matched to a gene: 6. The CDR3 DNA follows: TGTGCCACCAGTGACCCCCGGACAGGGGCCAATCAGCCCCAGCATTTT. This gives the protein CATSDPRTGANQPQHF.

The rearrangement joins TRBV3-1 (or the pseudogene TRBV3-2) to TRBJ2-7; tentatively, D is TRBD2 (6 bases). The CDR3 spans 15 residues. The V gene lost 4 bases and the J gene lost 7 bases, with 20 bases spanning the gap. Germline V lookup: CDR1 LGHDT, CDR2 YNNKEL (reference sequence). DNA for the CDR3: TGTGCCAGCAGCCTGAACCGGGGGAGTACGATTGAGCAGTACTTC. Protein: CASSLNRGSTIEQYF.

This clone was found a few times. This chain connects TRBV5-1 to TRBJ1-3; the match to TRBD1 covers 8 bases. The CDR3 loop spans 14 amino acids. Germline V gives CDR1 SGHRS, CDR2 YFSETQ. The V and J ends lost 4 bases and 4 bases, in that order; junction bases with no gene match: 4. CDR3 bases: TGCGCCAGCAGCCCGACAGGGGTGGGAAACACCATATATTTT. Translation gives CASSPTGVGNTIYF.

The chain carries TRBV7-3 and TRBJ1-2; TRBD1 is a possible D gene (5 bases). This CDR3 has 15 amino acids. Between the trimmed V and J ends, which lost 1 base and 4 bases, there was a span of 13 bases. Per germline, CDR1 SGHTA and CDR2 FQGTGA. CDR3 protein: CASSLRGDSTYGYTF. The CDR3 nucleotides are TGTGCCAGCAGCTTAAGGGGCGACAGTACCTATGGCTACACCTTC.

This chain links TRBV10-3 with TRBJ1-1; perhaps TRBD1 as D (6 bases). CDR1 and CDR2 from the germline V gene are ENHRY and SYGVKD. This CDR3 comprises 14 residues. V was cut by 9 bases and J by 2 bases, with 16 bases left in between. The DNA for the CDR3 is TGTGCCATGTCCCGGGACATGCTTAACACTGAAGCTTTCTTT. This gives the protein CAMSRDMLNTEAFF.

This chain joins TRBV2 and TRBJ2-7, with 8 bases aligning to TRBD1. The CDR3 sequence is 15 residues long. V was pared by 1 base and J by 0 bases, with 2 bases of the junction left unmatched. The germline gives CDR1 SNHLY, CDR2 FYNNEI. CDR3 region: CASSEGQGSSYEQYF. The CDR3 DNA sequence: TGTGCCAGCAGTGAAGGACAGGGGTCCTCCTACGAGCAGTACTTC.